The 8 T cell receptor beta chains reported below all come from one sample, sequenced in a study of blood T cell repertoires in COVID-19. Using immunoSEQ multiplex PCR, the repertoire was profiled, and TCRdb retains in-frame clones only, with some absent. The sample contains 250,000 to 300,000 clones, around 90% of which appear only once. Sequencing input: peripheral blood. The receptors stem from a young woman with acute or convalescent COVID-19.

The chain links TRBV5-6 to TRBJ2-2; 14 nucleotides line up with TRBD2. CDR1 is SGHDT and CDR2 is YYEEEE in the germline V gene. This CDR3 has 16 amino acids. V shed 4 bases, J shed 7 bases, and the junction held 6 bases outside the gene matches. CDR3 in amino acids: CASSPGTSGSNGELFF. CDR3 in DNA: TGTGCCAGCAGCCCCGGGACTAGCGGGAGCAACGGGGAGCTGTTTTTT.

The rearrangement links TRBV6-2 or TRBV6-3 to TRBJ2-7, with 9 bases fitting TRBD1. Per germline, CDR1 MNHEY and CDR2 SVGEGT. Trimming at V came to 2 bases and at J to 5 bases, leaving 7 bases not matched to a gene. The CDR3 has 15 amino acids. Here the CDR3 reads CASSYPDRGGDEQYF. CDR3 DNA: TGTGCCAGCAGTTACCCGGACAGGGGAGGTGACGAGCAGTACTTC.

The chain combines TRBV16 with TRBJ2-1; maybe TRBD2 (6 bases). In germline, CDR1 is KGHSY, CDR2 FQNENV. V was trimmed by 2 bases and J by 4 bases, leaving 6 bases between them. The length of the CDR3 is 13 residues. The CDR3 protein is CASSQRGYNEQFF. The CDR3 nucleotides are TGTGCCAGCAGCCAACGGGGGTACAATGAGCAGTTCTTC.

The chain has TRBV4-3 and TRBJ2-2, with 11 bases fitting TRBD1. The trim removed 4 bases at V and 5 bases at J, leaving 12 bases unmatched. Per germline, CDR1 LGHNA and CDR2 YSLEER. The CDR3 has 18 amino acids. This CDR3 is CASSRLIGTGGGTGELFF. Written as DNA, the CDR3 is TGCGCCAGCAGCCGCTTGATAGGGACAGGGGGAGGAACCGGGGAGCTGTTTTTT.

The chain carries TRBV11-3 and TRBJ2-7, with TRBD1 as a possible D gene (6 bases). CDR3 length: 15 amino acids. CDR1 is SGHNT and CDR2 is YENEEA in the germline V gene. The V end lost 2 bases, the J end lost 0 bases, and 11 bases lay between the germline ends. CDR3 coding DNA: TGTGCCAGCAGCTTAAGGGGGTCCCACTCCTACGAGCAGTACTTC. It yields the protein CASSLRGSHSYEQYF.

The chain combines TRBV12-2 with TRBJ1-1; the table's D call, TRBD1, has no DNA check behind it. TRBV12-2 is assigned pseudogene status. The CDR3 consists of 14 residues. The CDR3 DNA follows: TGTGCAAGTCGCTTAGGGCAGGAATCCACTGAAGCTTTCTTT. It specifies CASRLGQESTEAFF.

V gene TRBV13 combines with J gene TRBJ2-7; possible D gene TRBD2, 5 bases. The CDR3 loop spans 16 amino acids. V lost 0 bases, J lost 0 bases, and 12 bases lay in between. Germline V CDR1 and CDR2: PRHDT, FYEKMQ (reference sequence). In DNA form, the CDR3 reads TGTGCCAGCAGCTTAGGAACTAGGGCCAGCTCCTACGAGCAGTACTTC. Translation gives CASSLGTRASSYEQYF. Variable domain in full (rest from reference TRBV13 and TRBJ2-7): AAGVIQSPRHLIKEKRETATLKCYPIPRHDTVYWYQQGPGQDPQFLISFYEKMQSDKGSIPDRFSAQQFSDYHSELNMSSLELGDSALYFCASSLGTRASSYEQYFGPGTRLTVT.

V and J are TRBV6-5 and TRBJ1-1, with TRBD1 matching over 9 bases. V dropped 6 bases and J dropped 1; count of bases not matched to a gene: 6. The CDR3 sequence is 15 residues long. Germline V gene sequence: CDR1 MNHEY, CDR2 SVGAGI. CDR3 loop: CASSLDRGQNTEAFF. DNA for the CDR3: TGTGCCAGCAGCCTGGACAGGGGCCAGAACACTGAAGCTTTCTTT.